This entry features one T cell receptor beta chain sequence. Its target is not known. The PCR used 60 Vbeta and 13 Jbeta primers. Measured with immunoSEQ multiplex PCR; TCRdb has only the in-frame clones, and not every one. Among some 110,000 clones listed, more than 60% were seen once. J lost 4 bases, V lost 9 bases, and 5 bases had no gene match. The CDR3 totals 12 residues. Germline-derived CDR1 and CDR2 are MNHNS and SASEGT. The data originate from a study of cytomegalovirus exposure and HLA in healthy donors. Study conclusions and caveats: In a later analysis, TCR beta V- and J-gene trimming was associated with a missense DCLRE1C variant.

Input material: PBMCs. The source of this sequence is a woman aged 40 to 50 in good health and CMV-seropositive. This sequence joins TRBV6-1 and TRBJ1-2; 7 nucleotides line up with TRBD1. CDR3 residues: CARGGPFYGYTF. The DNA for the CDR3 is TGTGCCAGAGGGGGCCCTTTCTATGGCTACACCTTC.